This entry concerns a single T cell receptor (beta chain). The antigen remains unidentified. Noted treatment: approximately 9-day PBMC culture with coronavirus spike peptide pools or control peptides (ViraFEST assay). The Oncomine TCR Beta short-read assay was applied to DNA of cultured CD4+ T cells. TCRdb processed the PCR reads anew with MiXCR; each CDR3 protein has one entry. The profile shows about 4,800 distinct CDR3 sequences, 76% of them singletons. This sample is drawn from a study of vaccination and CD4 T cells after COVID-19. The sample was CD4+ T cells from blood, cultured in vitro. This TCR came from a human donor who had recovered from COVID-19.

CDR3 DNA sequence: TGCAGTGCTAGGGACACCGGGGGGAGCGGGAGTTTATGGGGTGAGCAGTTCTTC. Amino acid sequence: CSARDTGGSGSLWGEQFF. The chain carries TRBV20-1 and TRBJ2-1; TRBD2 matches 8 bases. The junction had 22 bases not matched to a gene; V was cut back by 3 bases and J by 9 bases. The germline V gene has CDR1 DFQATT and CDR2 SNEGSKA (reference sequence). The CDR3 contains 18 residues.